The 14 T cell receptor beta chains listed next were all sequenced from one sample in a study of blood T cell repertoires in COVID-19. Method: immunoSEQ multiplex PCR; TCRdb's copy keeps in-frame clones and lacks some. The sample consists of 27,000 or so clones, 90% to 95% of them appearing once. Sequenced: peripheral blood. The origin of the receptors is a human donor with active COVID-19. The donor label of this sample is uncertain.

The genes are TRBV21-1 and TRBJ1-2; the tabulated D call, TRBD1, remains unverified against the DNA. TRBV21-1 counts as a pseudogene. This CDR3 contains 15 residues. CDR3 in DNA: TGTGCCAGCAGATGCCCCAGGGGGACCCACTATGGCTACACCTTC. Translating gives CASRCPRGTHYGYTF.

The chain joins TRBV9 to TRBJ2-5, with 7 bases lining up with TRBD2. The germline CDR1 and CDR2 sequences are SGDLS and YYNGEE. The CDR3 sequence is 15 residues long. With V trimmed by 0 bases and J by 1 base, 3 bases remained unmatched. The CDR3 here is CASSVDLAVQETQYF. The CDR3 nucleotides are TGTGCCAGCAGCGTAGACCTAGCGGTCCAAGAGACCCAGTACTTC. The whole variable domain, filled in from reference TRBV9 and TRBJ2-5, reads DSGVTQTPKHLITATGQRVTLRCSPRSGDLSVYWYQQSLDQGLQFLIQYYNGEERAKGNILERFSAQQFPDLHSELNLSSLELGDSALYFCASSVDLAVQETQYFGPGTRLLVL.

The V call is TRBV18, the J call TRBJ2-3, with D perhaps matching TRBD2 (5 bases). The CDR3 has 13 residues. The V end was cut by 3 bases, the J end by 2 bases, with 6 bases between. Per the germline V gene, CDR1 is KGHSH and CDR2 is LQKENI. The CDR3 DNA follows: TGTGCCAGCTCACCCGGGAACACAGATACGCAGTATTTT. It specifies CASSPGNTDTQYF.

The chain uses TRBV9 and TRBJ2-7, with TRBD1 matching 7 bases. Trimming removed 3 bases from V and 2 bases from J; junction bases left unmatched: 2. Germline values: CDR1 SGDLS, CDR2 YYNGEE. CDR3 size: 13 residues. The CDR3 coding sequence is TGTGCCAGCAGCGCGGGGACAGCCTACGAGCAGTACTTC. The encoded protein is CASSAGTAYEQYF.

CDR3 bases: TGCGCCAGCAGTGGGGGGGACCTTTTGCGCGAGCAGTACTTC. This sequence encodes CASSGGDLLREQYF. V gene TRBV10-2 combines with J gene TRBJ2-7; perhaps TRBD2 as D (6 bases). Trimming left V 4 bases short and J 6 bases short, with 16 bases between. There are 14 residues in the CDR3. The germline V gene encodes CDR1 WSHSY and CDR2 SAAADI.

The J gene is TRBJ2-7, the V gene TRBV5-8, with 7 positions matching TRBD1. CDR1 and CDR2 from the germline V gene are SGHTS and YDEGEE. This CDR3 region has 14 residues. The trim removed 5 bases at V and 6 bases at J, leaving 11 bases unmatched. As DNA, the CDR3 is TGTGCCAGCAGACGAGACAGGGTCGGTAGCGAGCAGTACTTC. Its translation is CASRRDRVGSEQYF.

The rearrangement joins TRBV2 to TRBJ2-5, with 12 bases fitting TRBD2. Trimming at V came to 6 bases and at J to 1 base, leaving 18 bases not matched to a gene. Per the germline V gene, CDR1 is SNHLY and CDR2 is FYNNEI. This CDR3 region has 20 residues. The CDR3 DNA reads TGTGCCAGCAGACAGTTAGGGACTAGCGGGCAAACCGTACCCCAAGAGACCCAGTACTTC. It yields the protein CASRQLGTSGQTVPQETQYF.

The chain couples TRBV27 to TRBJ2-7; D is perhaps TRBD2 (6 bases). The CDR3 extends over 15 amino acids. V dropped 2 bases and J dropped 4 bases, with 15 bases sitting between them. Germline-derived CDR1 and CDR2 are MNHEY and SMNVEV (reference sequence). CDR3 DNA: TGTGCCAGCAGTTTAAAAAGTGGGGAGGTGTACGAGCAGTACTTC. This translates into CASSLKSGEVYEQYF.

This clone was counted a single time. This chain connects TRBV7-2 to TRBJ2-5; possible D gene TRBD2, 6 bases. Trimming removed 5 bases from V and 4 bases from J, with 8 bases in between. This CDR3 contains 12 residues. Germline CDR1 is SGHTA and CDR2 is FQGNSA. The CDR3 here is CASSRGGETQYF. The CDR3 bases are TGTGCCAGCAGCAGGGGAGGAGAGACCCAGTACTTC.

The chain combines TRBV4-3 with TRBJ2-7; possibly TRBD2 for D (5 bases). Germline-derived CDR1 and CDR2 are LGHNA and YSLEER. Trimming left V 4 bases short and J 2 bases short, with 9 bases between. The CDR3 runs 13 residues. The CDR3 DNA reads TGCGCCAGCAGCCCCAGCGGTCCCTACGAGCAGTACTTC. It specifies CASSPSGPYEQYF.

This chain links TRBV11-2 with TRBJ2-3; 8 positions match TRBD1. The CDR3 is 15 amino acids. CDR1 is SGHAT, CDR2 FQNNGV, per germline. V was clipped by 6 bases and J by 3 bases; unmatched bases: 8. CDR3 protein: CASRLDRGWTDTQYF. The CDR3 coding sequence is TGTGCCAGCAGACTAGACAGGGGATGGACAGATACGCAGTATTTT.

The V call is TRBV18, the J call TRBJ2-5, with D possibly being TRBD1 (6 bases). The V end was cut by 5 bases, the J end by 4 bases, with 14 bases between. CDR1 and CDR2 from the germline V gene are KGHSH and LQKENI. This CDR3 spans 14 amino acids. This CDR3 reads CASSTDSFRETQYF. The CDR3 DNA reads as TGTGCCAGCTCAACGGACAGTTTTAGAGAGACCCAGTACTTC. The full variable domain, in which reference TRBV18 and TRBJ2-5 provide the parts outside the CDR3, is NAGVMQNPRHLVRRRGQEARLRCSPMKGHSHVYWYRQLPEEGLKFMVYLQKENIIDESGMPKERFSAEFPKEGPSILRIQQVVRGDSAAYFCASSTDSFRETQYFGPGTRLLVL.

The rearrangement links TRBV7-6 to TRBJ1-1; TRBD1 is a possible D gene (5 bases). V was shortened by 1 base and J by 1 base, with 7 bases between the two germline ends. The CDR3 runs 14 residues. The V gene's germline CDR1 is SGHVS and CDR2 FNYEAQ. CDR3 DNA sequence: TGTGCCAGCAGCTTAGGACAGCAGAACACTGAAGCTTTCTTT. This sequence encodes CASSLGQQNTEAFF.

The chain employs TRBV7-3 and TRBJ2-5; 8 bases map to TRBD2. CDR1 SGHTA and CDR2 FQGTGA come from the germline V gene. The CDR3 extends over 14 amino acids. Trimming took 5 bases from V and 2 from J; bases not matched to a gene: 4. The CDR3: CASSRAGAQETQYF. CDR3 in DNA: TGTGCCAGCAGCCGAGCGGGGGCACAAGAGACCCAGTACTTC. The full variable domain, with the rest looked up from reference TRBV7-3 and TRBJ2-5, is GAGVSQTPSNKVTEKGKYVELRCDPISGHTALYWYRQSLGQGPEFLIYFQGTGAADDSGLPNDRFFAVRPEGSVSTLKIQRTERGDSAVYLCASSRAGAQETQYFGPGTRLLVL.